Listed below are T cell receptor beta chains from one sample, sequenced in a study of T cell clones after liver transplantation. Method: immunoSEQ multiplex PCR; TCRdb's copy keeps in-frame clones and lacks some. The table includes some 80,000 clones, roughly 85% detected once. The sequences come from CD4+ T cells from blood, collected 46 months after liver transplant. The source is a human patient who received a liver transplant. Some T cells may possibly be graft donor cells. CDR3s include the opening cysteine and the closing phenylalanine or tryptophan. D genes are given only for firm matches. The size field is filled for only some rows; it gives once, few, many or a size class.

J gene	V gene	clone size	D gene	CDR3 protein	CDR3 DNA
TRBJ2-1	TRBV7-2	.	TRBD1	CASSLRLTGGLGNEQFF	TGTGCCAGCAGCTTACGGTTAACAGGGGGCTTAGGGAATGAGCAGTTCTTC
TRBJ2-7	TRBV9	.	.	CASSVQGGARNEQYF	TGTGCCAGCAGCGTTCAGGGGGGGGCCAGAAACGAGCAGTACTTC
TRBJ2-5	TRBV5-1	.	.	CASSLTGFWETQYF	TGCGCCAGCAGCTTGACAGGTTTTTGGGAGACCCAGTACTTC
TRBJ1-1	TRBV7-2	.	TRBD1	CASSHRGHSVREAFF	TGTGCCAGCAGCCACAGGGGCCATTCGGTCCGTGAAGCTTTCTTT
TRBJ2-3	TRBV28	.	.	CASSQITRGQYF	TGTGCCAGCAGCCAAATAACGCGGGGGCAGTATTTT
TRBJ2-7	TRBV9	few	.	CASSVGVGGINEQYF	TGTGCCAGCAGCGTAGGGGTAGGGGGTATTAACGAGCAGTACTTC
TRBJ2-3	TRBV9	.	TRBD1	CASSVRDSVSTDTQYF	TGTGCCAGCAGCGTCCGGGACAGCGTTAGCACAGATACGCAGTATTTT
TRBJ1-3	TRBV14	once	.	CASSRGASSGNTIYF	TGTGCCAGCAGCCGGGGGGCGAGCTCTGGAAACACCATATATTTT
TRBJ1-1	TRBV6-5	.	.	CASNQGLNTEAFF	TGTGCCAGCAACCAGGGATTGAACACTGAAGCTTTCTTT
TRBJ2-3	TRBV2	.	.	CASSAKLPATTDTQYF	TGTGCCAGCAGTGCGAAACTTCCCGCGACCACAGATACGCAGTATTTT
TRBJ2-1	TRBV28	.	TRBD2	CASSLAGTSGRVGQFF	TGTGCCAGCAGTTTGGCCGGGACTAGCGGGAGGGTCGGGCAGTTCTTC
TRBJ1-1	TRBV6-1	.	TRBD1	CASSGRQGASTEAFF	TGTGCCAGCAGTGGGCGACAGGGGGCGAGCACTGAAGCTTTCTTT
TRBJ2-7	TRBV28	.	.	CASTGLRSTYEQYF	TGTGCCAGCACCGGCCTGCGGAGTACGTACGAGCAGTACTTC
TRBJ2-1	TRBV5-6	.	.	CASSGGALNYNEQFF	TGTGCCAGCAGCGGAGGCGCTCTTAACTACAATGAGCAGTTCTTC
TRBJ1-5	TRBV6-5	.	.	CASRQQGYSNQPQHF	TGTGCCAGCAGGCAACAGGGATATAGCAATCAGCCCCAGCATTTT
TRBJ1-5	TRBV28	.	TRBD1	CASSLDRGHQPQHF	TGTGCCAGCAGCTTGGACAGGGGGCATCAGCCCCAGCATTTT
TRBJ2-1	TRBV7-2	.	.	CASSSYLDEQFF	TGTGCCAGCAGCTCCTATCTCGATGAGCAGTTCTTC
TRBJ2-6	TRBV7-9	.	.	CASSHLDSGANVLTF	TGTGCCAGCAGCCATTTAGACTCTGGGGCCAACGTCCTGACTTTC
TRBJ2-7	TRBV9	.	.	CASSVGVNSYEQYF	TGTGCCAGCAGCGTAGGTGTCAACTCCTACGAGCAGTACTTC
TRBJ1-3	TRBV2	.	TRBD1	CASTRTGRTGNTIYF	TGTGCCAGCACAAGGACAGGGCGAACTGGAAACACCATATATTTT
TRBJ1-5	TRBV11-2	once	TRBD1	CASSLNRGSNQPQHF	TGTGCCAGCAGCTTAAACAGGGGTAGCAATCAGCCCCAGCATTTT
TRBJ2-5	TRBV28	.	.	CASFPFIWQDPQETQYF	TGTGCCAGCTTCCCATTTATATGGCAAGACCCCCAAGAGACCCAGTACTTC
TRBJ2-1	TRBV9	.	TRBD2	CASSVHGGNSYNEQFF	TGTGCCAGCAGCGTACACGGGGGGAACTCCTACAATGAGCAGTTCTTC
TRBJ2-3	TRBV2	.	TRBD2	CASKGLAGVRDTQYF	TGTGCCAGCAAGGGACTAGCGGGAGTAAGAGATACGCAGTATTTT
TRBJ1-5	TRBV7-2	once	.	CASSPTGRDQPQHF	TGTGCCAGCAGCCCCACGGGGAGGGACCAGCCCCAGCATTTT
TRBJ1-4	TRBV28	.	.	CASSLAENEKLFF	TGTGCCAGCAGTCTCGCCGAGAATGAAAAACTGTTTTTT
TRBJ2-7	TRBV7-2	.	.	CASSLKGVSYEQYF	TGTGCCAGCAGCTTAAAGGGGGTGTCCTACGAGCAGTACTTC
TRBJ1-4	TRBV5-1	.	TRBD1	CASRPFRDRTLPTNEKLFF	TGCGCCAGCAGACCCTTCCGGGACAGAACACTTCCAACTAATGAAAAACTGTTTTTT
TRBJ2-5	TRBV5-1	.	TRBD2	CASSSGDYLQETQYF	TGCGCCAGCAGCTCCGGGGACTACCTCCAAGAGACCCAGTACTTC
TRBJ1-2	TRBV2	.	.	CASSPLSLITGRIGYTF	TGTGCCAGCAGTCCTTTAAGCCTTATCACAGGGCGAATCGGCTACACCTTC
TRBJ1-5	TRBV19	few	.	CASSFRQSNQPQHF	TGTGCCAGTAGTTTCCGACAAAGCAATCAGCCCCAGCATTTT
TRBJ2-3	TRBV5-1	few	.	CASSLGGVGDTQYF	TGCGCCAGCAGCTTAGGAGGGGTGGGAGATACGCAGTATTTT
TRBJ2-3	TRBV4-1	.	.	CASSPTARGASTDTQYF	TGCGCCAGCAGCCCCACGGCCAGGGGGGCCAGCACAGATACGCAGTATTTT
TRBJ2-7	TRBV30	.	TRBD2	CAWSAASGLQNYEQYF	TGTGCCTGGAGTGCTGCATCGGGACTACAAAACTACGAGCAGTACTTC
TRBJ1-1	TRBV5-4	few	TRBD1	CASSPSTTGGIAEAFF	TGTGCCAGCAGCCCCTCAACGACAGGGGGCATTGCTGAAGCTTTCTTT
TRBJ1-4	TRBV5-6	.	.	CASSPDPGGSEKLFF	TGTGCCAGCAGCCCGGATCCTGGGGGAAGCGAAAAACTGTTTTTT
TRBJ2-5	TRBV7-2	.	TRBD2	CASSLGGSWETQYF	TGTGCCAGCAGCTTAGGCGGGAGTTGGGAGACCCAGTACTTC
TRBJ2-2	TRBV7-2	once	TRBD1	CASSEGQGRELFF	TGTGCCAGCAGCGAAGGACAGGGCCGGGAGCTGTTTTTT
TRBJ2-3	TRBV7-7	.	TRBD2	CASSPIGSGGLNTQYF	TGTGCTAGCAGCCCAATCGGGTCGGGAGGCCTAAATACGCAGTATTTT
TRBJ2-2	TRBV9	.	.	CASSVDPTGTGELFF	TGTGCCAGCAGCGTGGACCCCACAGGCACCGGGGAGCTGTTTTTT
TRBJ2-3	TRBV5-6	.	.	CASSLARTGTDTQYF	TGTGCCAGCAGCTTGGCCAGGACGGGGACAGATACGCAGTATTTT
TRBJ1-2	TRBV15	.	TRBD1	CATSRDSQGGHGYTF	TGTGCCACCAGCAGAGATAGCCAGGGGGGTCATGGCTACACCTTC
TRBJ2-5	TRBV7-9	few	.	CASSLTEGETQYF	TGTGCCAGCAGCTTAACCGAGGGAGAGACCCAGTACTTC
TRBJ1-4	TRBV6-1	.	.	CASSEMGGVANEKLFF	TGTGCCAGCAGTGAAATGGGGGGGGTAGCTAATGAAAAACTGTTTTTT
TRBJ2-6	TRBV5-1	once	TRBD2	CASSWTSGSPGANVLTF	TGCGCCAGCAGCTGGACTAGCGGGAGCCCTGGGGCCAACGTCCTGACTTTC
TRBJ1-3	TRBV11-2	.	TRBD1	CASSLDRDRGSGNTIYF	TGTGCCAGCAGCTTAGACCGGGACAGAGGCTCTGGAAACACCATATATTTT
TRBJ2-7	TRBV9	.	TRBD2	CASSVGLAHYEQYF	TGTGCCAGCAGCGTAGGACTAGCGCACTACGAGCAGTACTTC
TRBJ1-2	TRBV5-1	.	.	CASSSNRVNYGYTF	TGCGCCAGCAGCTCCAATAGGGTGAACTATGGCTACACCTTC
TRBJ2-3	TRBV14	.	.	CASSILGRGSDTQYF	TGTGCCAGCAGCATACTGGGCCGGGGCTCAGATACGCAGTATTTT
TRBJ2-7	TRBV14	.	.	CASSQQPNYRDEDYEQYF	TGTGCCAGCAGCCAACAACCAAATTATCGGGACGAAGACTACGAGCAGTACTTC
TRBJ1-1	TRBV28	.	.	CASRLSLDNTEAFF	TGTGCCAGCAGGCTGAGTTTGGATAACACTGAAGCTTTCTTT
TRBJ2-3	TRBV7-8	.	TRBD2	CASSLQAGVRGSSTDTQYF	TGTGCCAGCAGCTTACAGGCGGGAGTCAGAGGCTCTAGCACAGATACGCAGTATTTT
TRBJ2-1	TRBV19	.	TRBD1	CASSRDRGPNEQFF	TGTGCCAGCTCCCGGGACAGGGGTCCAAATGAGCAGTTCTTC
TRBJ2-7	TRBV5-1	.	.	CASSLGWGGTTGSYEQYF	TGCGCCAGCAGCTTGGGATGGGGGGGCACCACGGGGTCCTACGAGCAGTACTTC
TRBJ1-1	TRBV10-2	.	.	CASSGITNTEAFF	TGCGCCAGCAGTGGGATTACGAACACTGAAGCTTTCTTT
TRBJ1-2	TRBV5-4	once	.	CASSPRRQGSGYGYTF	TGTGCCAGCAGCCCCAGGCGCCAGGGGAGCGGCTATGGCTACACCTTC
TRBJ2-6	TRBV4-1	.	.	CASSLLGSGANVLTF	TGCGCCAGCAGCCTCCTGGGGTCCGGGGCCAACGTCCTGACTTTC
TRBJ2-1	TRBV9	.	.	CASSGVGRSSYNEQFF	TGTGCCAGCAGCGGGGTTGGGAGGAGTTCCTACAATGAGCAGTTCTTC